This TCR beta chain was found in a study of technical replicates of blood from a handful of donors. Only in-frame clones appear in the TCRdb table, and some are missing; sequencing was by immunoSEQ multiplex PCR. This table holds 73,000 or so clones, 75% to 95% found once. CDR3 length equals 18 residues. Germline V CDR1 and CDR2: SGHTS, YDEGEE. V lost 7 bases, J lost 0 bases, and 23 bases lay in between. V usage is TRBV5-8 and J usage is TRBJ1-3; D is uncertain. This TCR was recovered from a human donor in good health. Sequencing was carried out using T cells isolated from PBMCs. CDR3 sequence (DNA): TGTGCCAGCGTCCTGGAGGGCACCGCACTGGGCTCTGGAAACACCATATATTTT. This translates into CASVLEGTALGSGNTIYF. The variable domain in full, with the rest retrieved from reference TRBV5-8 and TRBJ1-3, is EAGVTQSPTHLIKTRGQQATLRCSPISGHTSVYWYQQALGLGLQFLLWYDEGEERNRGNFPPRFSGRQFPNYSSELNVNALELEDSALYLCASVLEGTALGSGNTIYFGEGSWLTVV.